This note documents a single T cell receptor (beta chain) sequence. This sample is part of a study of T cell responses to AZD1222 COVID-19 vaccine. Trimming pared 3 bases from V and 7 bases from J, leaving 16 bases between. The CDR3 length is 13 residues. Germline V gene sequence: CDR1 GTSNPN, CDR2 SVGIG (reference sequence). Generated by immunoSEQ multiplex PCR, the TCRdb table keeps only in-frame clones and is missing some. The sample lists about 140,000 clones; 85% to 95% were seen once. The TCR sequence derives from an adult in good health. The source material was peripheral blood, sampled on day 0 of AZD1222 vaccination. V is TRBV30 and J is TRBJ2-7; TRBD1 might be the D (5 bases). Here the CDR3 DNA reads TGTGCCTGGAGGGGGTCTGGGGCGAGGGAGCAGTACTTC. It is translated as CAWRGSGAREQYF.